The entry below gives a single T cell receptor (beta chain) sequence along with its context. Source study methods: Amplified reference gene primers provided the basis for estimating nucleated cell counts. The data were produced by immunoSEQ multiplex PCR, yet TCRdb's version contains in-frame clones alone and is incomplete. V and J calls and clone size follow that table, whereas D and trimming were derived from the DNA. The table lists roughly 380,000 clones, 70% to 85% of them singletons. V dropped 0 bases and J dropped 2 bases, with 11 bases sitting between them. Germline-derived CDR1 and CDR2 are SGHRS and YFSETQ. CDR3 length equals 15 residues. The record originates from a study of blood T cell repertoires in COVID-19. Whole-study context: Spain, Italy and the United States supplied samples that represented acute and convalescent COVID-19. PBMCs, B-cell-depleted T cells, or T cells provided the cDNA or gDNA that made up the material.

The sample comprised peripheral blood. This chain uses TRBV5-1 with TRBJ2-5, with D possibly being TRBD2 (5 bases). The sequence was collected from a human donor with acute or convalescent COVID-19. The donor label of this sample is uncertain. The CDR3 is CASSLASGGQETQYF. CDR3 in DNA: TGCGCCAGCAGCTTGGCCTCTGGCGGGCAAGAGACCCAGTACTTC.